What follows are 3 T cell receptor beta chains derived from one specimen sequenced in a study of T-cell reconstitution after alpha-beta-depleted transplantation in children. It was with unique molecular identifiers that the TCRbeta library was prepared. TCRdb analysed the PCR reads with MiXCR anew, one entry per CDR3 protein. This sample has around 370,000 distinct CDR3 sequences, with roughly 17% found just once. This sample comprised PBMCs, mostly from graft donor cells, obtained 360 days after TCRalphabeta/CD19-depleted stem cell transplant. These receptors originate from a male patient under 10 years old who had a stem cell transplant for acute lymphoblastic leukemia, so the T cells may come from the graft donor.

This clonotype was counted only a few times. The gene calls are TRBV6-2 or TRBV6-3 and TRBJ1-1; D is ambiguous. CDR3 length: 14 residues. Trimming left V 1 base short and J 0 bases short, with 6 bases between. Germline CDR1 is MNHEY and CDR2 is SVGEGT. CDR3 sequence (DNA): TGTGCCAGCAGTTACTGGGAGCTGAACACTGAAGCTTTCTTT. This codes for CASSYWELNTEAFF.

This chain uses TRBV27 with TRBJ1-2; D perhaps matches TRBD1 (5 bases). The germline CDR1 and CDR2 sequences are MNHEY and SMNVEV (reference sequence). V was shortened by 5 bases and J by 6 bases, with 13 bases between the two germline ends. The CDR3 runs to 13 residues. The CDR3 sequence is CASSRDRVNGYTF. The CDR3 coding sequence is TGTGCCAGCAGTCGGGACCGTGTTAATGGCTACACCTTC.

The chain couples TRBV7-8 to TRBJ2-1, with unresolved D. V lost 0 bases and J lost 7, with 7 bases in between. Germline CDR1 SGHVS, CDR2 FQNEAQ. This CDR3 is 13 amino acids long. CDR3 bases: TGTGCCAGCAGCTTAGCCCCCATGAATGAGCAGTTCTTC. This translates into CASSLAPMNEQFF. Full variable domain (rest looked up from reference TRBV7-8 and TRBJ2-1): GAGVSQSPRYKVAKRGQDVALRCDPISGHVSLFWYQQALGQGPEFLTYFQNEAQLDKSGLPSDRFFAERPEGSVSTLKIQRTQQEDSAVYLCASSLAPMNEQFFGPGTRLTVL.